Below, 16 T cell receptor beta chains from the same sample are listed, as sequenced in a study of T cells in Graves' hyperthyroidism and ophthalmopathy. Amplification of TCR beta CDR3 regions was performed using RNA transcripts as template. RT-PCR in the first round (using the HTBI primer set) targeted the TCR CDR3. TCRdb processed the multiplex PCR reads anew with MiXCR; each CDR3 protein has one entry. The sample lists over 300,000 distinct CDR3 sequences; roughly an eighth were seen once. The sample comprised blood. The source is a woman aged 40-49 years with Graves' ophthalmopathy.

This clonotype was seen once. The junction departs from germline at one end; a sequencing error may be responsible. The chain uses TRBV18 and TRBJ1-1; no clear D gene. The CDR3 has 14 amino acids. Germline CDR1 KGHSH, CDR2 LQKENI. The CDR3 loop is CASSQVGLNTEASF. The CDR3, as DNA: TGTGCCAGCTCCCAGGTTGGGCTCAACACTGAAGCTTCCTTT.

A few counts support this clonotype. This chain links TRBV27 with TRBJ2-5, with D tentatively TRBD1 or TRBD2 (5 bases each). V was shortened by 3 bases and J by 4 bases, with 9 bases between the two germline ends. This CDR3 is 13 amino acids long. CDR1 and CDR2 (germline): MNHEY, SMNVEV (reference sequence). This CDR3 is CASSFLGTETQYF. In nucleotides, the CDR3 is TGTGCCAGCAGTTTCTTGGGGACAGAGACCCAGTACTTC.

This clonotype was counted a few times. This chain uses TRBV12-3 or TRBV12-4 with TRBJ1-2; no definite D call. V was cut by 7 bases and J by 4 bases, with 16 bases left in between. The CDR3 is made up of 14 amino acids. CDR3 DNA: TGTGCCAGCACCTATGGGCAGGCTAGCTATGGCTACACCTTC. Translating gives CASTYGQASYGYTF.

This clonotype has just a few counts. The V call is TRBV2, the J call TRBJ2-5; the match to TRBD2 covers 11 bases. The V gene's germline CDR1 is SNHLY and CDR2 FYNNEI. V lost 4 bases to trimming and J lost 4 bases; unmatched junction nucleotides: 14. The CDR3 spans 18 residues. CDR3 coding DNA: TGTGCCAGCAGTGGGGGGGGTAGCGGGGGGGCGGTTGGAGAGACCCAGTACTTC. This sequence encodes CASSGGGSGGAVGETQYF.

This clonotype was observed a handful of times. The CDR3 carries no conserved terminal phenylalanine or tryptophan, so it likely arises from a read error. This rearrangement joins TRBV6-5 to TRBJ2-2; 7 nucleotides align to TRBD2. Trimming cost V 0 bases and J 0 bases; bases outside gene matches: 10. Germline CDR1 reads MNHEY; CDR2 reads SVGAGI. The CDR3 runs to 19 residues. The CDR3 DNA follows: TGTGCCAGCAGTTACTCGGAGCTAGCGGTTTTGGCGAACACCGGGGAGCTGTTTTGT. It codes for CASSYSELAVLANTGELFC.

V gene TRBV6-1 combines with J gene TRBJ2-2, with a tentative D call TRBD2 (6 bases). The CDR3 contains 16 residues. Trimming took 10 bases from V and 4 from J, leaving 22 bases between them. Looked up from germline, CDR1 is MNHNS and CDR2 is SASEGT. DNA for the CDR3: TGTGCCACCGCTGGGTTTGGCGGGACGGGCACCGGGGAGCTGTTTTTT. Encoded protein: CATAGFGGTGTGELFF.

This clonotype was recorded at least ten times. This rearrangement joins TRBV9 to TRBJ1-2; D gene ambiguous. V lost 0 bases and J lost 8, with 14 bases in between. Germline V CDR1 and CDR2: SGDLS, YYNGEE. The CDR3 contains 14 residues. CDR3 residues: CASSVDGWLGGYTF. The CDR3 coding sequence is TGTGCCAGCAGCGTAGACGGCTGGCTGGGCGGCTACACCTTC.

There are many counts of this clonotype. The V and J genes are TRBV10-2 and TRBJ2-7; TRBD1 aligns across 10 bases. Germline V gene data show CDR1 as WSHSY and CDR2 as SAAADI. Trimming removed 3 bases from V and 5 bases from J; junction bases left unmatched: 7. The CDR3 length is 15 residues. CDR3 sequence reads: CASSEVGQGWNEQYF. Written as DNA, the CDR3 is TGCGCCAGCAGTGAAGTGGGACAGGGGTGGAACGAGCAGTACTTC.

The sample holds a few counts of this clonotype. The V call is TRBV19, the J call TRBJ1-2, with 8 bases that match TRBD1. V lost 2 bases to trimming and J lost 7 bases; unmatched junction nucleotides: 9. Germline-derived CDR1 and CDR2 are LNHDA and SQIVND (reference sequence). The CDR3 sequence is 15 residues long. The CDR3 DNA reads TGTGCCAGTAGTATACGGGACAGGATCGGCGGTGGCTACACCTTC. Translated, it gives CASSIRDRIGGGYTF.

Many counts were recorded for this clonotype. The rearrangement links TRBV29-1 to TRBJ2-1, with D possibly being TRBD1 (5 bases). CDR3 length equals 15 residues. The germline V gene encodes CDR1 SQVTM and CDR2 ANQGSEA. The V end lost 4 bases, the J end lost 3 bases, and 16 bases lay between the germline ends. CDR3 sequence (DNA): TGCAGCGTTGGGGATCGACAGAAAATCTACAATGAGCAGTTCTTC. Its protein is CSVGDRQKIYNEQFF.

This clonotype appeared many times. This rearrangement joins TRBV9 to TRBJ2-5; 9 nucleotides align to TRBD1. The CDR3 length is 17 residues. Germline CDR1 is SGDLS and CDR2 is YYNGEE. Trimming at V came to 0 bases and at J to 5 bases, leaving 11 bases not matched to a gene. The CDR3: CASSVDRGRGPSETQYF. The CDR3 bases are TGTGCCAGCAGCGTAGACAGGGGGCGCGGACCCAGCGAGACCCAGTACTTC.

This clonotype was seen at least ten times. This chain connects TRBV12-3 or TRBV12-4 to TRBJ1-1; 12 nucleotides agree with TRBD1. This CDR3 has 14 amino acids. V shed 5 bases, J shed 11 bases, and the junction held 9 bases outside the gene matches. CDR3 protein: CASSRGQGARGAFF. DNA for the CDR3: TGTGCCAGCAGTAGGGGACAGGGGGCCCGGGGTGCTTTCTTT.

There are many counts of this clonotype. The chain carries TRBV11-1 and TRBJ1-6, with TRBD1 as a possible D gene (6 bases). This CDR3 contains 12 residues. The germline V and J ends were trimmed by 8 bases and 7 bases, with 9 bases remaining between them. Germline-derived CDR1 and CDR2 are SGHAT and FQDESV (reference sequence). The CDR3 loop reads CASQTGNSPLHF. For the CDR3, the DNA is TGTGCCAGCCAAACAGGGAATTCACCCCTCCACTTT. The complete variable domain, with remaining parts taken from reference TRBV11-1 and TRBJ1-6, reads EAEVAQSPRYKITEKSQAVAFWCDPISGHATLYWYRQILGQGPELLVQFQDESVVDDSQLPKDRFSAERLKGVDSTLKIQPAELGDSAMYLCASQTGNSPLHFGNGTRLTVT.

This clonotype was seen repeatedly, ten times or more. The V gene is TRBV19, the J gene TRBJ2-7; possible D gene TRBD1, 6 bases. This CDR3 comprises 14 residues. Deletions cut 2 bases from V and 2 bases from J, with 10 bases between. Germline CDR1 and CDR2: LNHDA and SQIVND (reference sequence). The CDR3 protein is CASSISTGPYEQYF. For the CDR3, the DNA is TGTGCCAGTAGTATATCGACAGGTCCCTACGAGCAGTACTTC.

This clonotype has just a few counts. This chain's CDR3 is CASRFRQTAYEQYF. CDR3 DNA sequence: TGCGCCAGCAGATTTCGGCAGACCGCTTACGAGCAGTACTTC. The V call is TRBV5-1, the J call TRBJ2-7, with no clear D. CDR1 is SGHRS and CDR2 is YFSETQ in the germline V gene. The CDR3 contains 14 residues. Trimming stripped 5 bases from V and 4 bases from J, with 16 bases between.

In this sample, this clonotype turned up many times. The chain has TRBV2 and TRBJ2-5, with TRBD2 identical over 8 bases. Trimming cost V 6 bases and J 2 bases; bases outside gene matches: 17. The germline V gene encodes CDR1 SNHLY and CDR2 FYNNEI. The length of the CDR3 is 18 residues. The CDR3 is CASSRGGRIGSPQETQYF. In nucleotides, the CDR3 is TGTGCCAGCAGCCGGGGGGGCCGGATCGGGTCACCACAAGAGACCCAGTACTTC.